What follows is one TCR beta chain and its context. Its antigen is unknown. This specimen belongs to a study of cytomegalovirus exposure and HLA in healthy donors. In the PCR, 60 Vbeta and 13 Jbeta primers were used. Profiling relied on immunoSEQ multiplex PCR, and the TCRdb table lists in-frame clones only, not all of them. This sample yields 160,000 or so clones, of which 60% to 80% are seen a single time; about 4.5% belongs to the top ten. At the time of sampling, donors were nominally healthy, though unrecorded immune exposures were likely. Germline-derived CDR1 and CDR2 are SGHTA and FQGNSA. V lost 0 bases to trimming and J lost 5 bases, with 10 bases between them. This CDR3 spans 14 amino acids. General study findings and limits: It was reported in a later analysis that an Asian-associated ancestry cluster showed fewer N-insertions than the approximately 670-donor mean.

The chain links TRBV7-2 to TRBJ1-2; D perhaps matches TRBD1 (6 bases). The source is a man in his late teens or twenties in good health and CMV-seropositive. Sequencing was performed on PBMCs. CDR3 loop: CASSLATTGYGYTF. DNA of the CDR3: TGTGCCAGCAGCTTAGCAACGACAGGTTATGGCTACACCTTC.